One and the same sample provided the 27 T cell receptor beta chains below, sequenced in a study of graft-versus-host responses after intestinal transplantation. Sequenced by immunoSEQ multiplex PCR; TCRdb stores in-frame clones only, minus some. The table lists more than 10,000 clones, around 30% of them singletons. The authors plated approximately 200,000 CFSE-labeled responder cells with approximately 200,000 irradiated, violet-dye-labeled stimulator cells. This specimen consisted of alloreactive CD8+ T cells from a mixed lymphocyte reaction culture, obtained before intestinal transplant. Subset given: CFSE-low proliferating T cells sorted from approximately six-day pre-transplant mixed lymphocyte reaction (GvH or HvG direction). These receptors were collected from a human patient who received an intestinal transplant.

This clone is a singleton in its sample. The genes are TRBV7-2 and TRBJ1-2; D remains ambiguous. Trimming removed 2 bases from V and 4 bases from J, with 11 bases in between. CDR1 and CDR2 from the germline V gene are SGHTA and FQGNSA. There are 14 residues in the CDR3. The CDR3 DNA reads TGTGCCAGCAGCTTAAGAAAACAAGGCTATGGCTACACCTTC. Amino acids: CASSLRKQGYGYTF. Variable domain in full (rest from reference TRBV7-2 and TRBJ1-2): GAGVSQSPSNKVTEKGKDVELRCDPISGHTALYWYRQSLGQGLEFLIYFQGNSAPDKSGLPSDRFSAERTGGSVSTLTIQRTQQEDSAVYLCASSLRKQGYGYTFGSGTRLTVV.

The rearrangement joins TRBV5-4 to TRBJ2-1, with a possible D match to TRBD2 (6 bases). The V end was cut by 0 bases, the J end by 5 bases, with 18 bases between. This CDR3 is built from 17 residues. The germline V gene encodes CDR1 SGHNT and CDR2 YYREEE (reference sequence). CDR3 nucleotide sequence: TGTGCCAGCAGCTTGGCCAACGGTCTAGCGCTTGACAATGAGCAGTTCTTC. Protein sequence: CASSLANGLALDNEQFF.

By sample fraction, this clone is medium-sized. This chain uses TRBV6-6 with TRBJ2-7; no clear D. The CDR3 has 12 residues. Germline assignment: CDR1 MNHNY and CDR2 SVGAGI (reference sequence). Trimming cost V 2 bases and J 2 bases, with 4 bases left between them. CDR3 in amino acids: CASSYGTYEQYF. In DNA form, the CDR3 reads TGTGCCAGCAGTTACGGGACCTACGAGCAGTACTTC.

The chain combines TRBV7-2 with TRBJ2-5; 8 bases agree with TRBD1. With V trimmed by 4 bases and J by 3 bases, 4 bases remained unmatched. Germline CDR1 and CDR2: SGHTA and FQGNSA. The CDR3 contains 14 residues. CDR3 nucleotides: TGTGCCAGCAGCTCGTCGACAGGGGAAGAGACCCAGTACTTC. It yields the protein CASSSSTGEETQYF.

The J gene is TRBJ2-1, the V gene TRBV5-4; no clear D. The germline V gene has CDR1 SGHNT and CDR2 YYREEE (reference sequence). The CDR3 length is 13 residues. Trimming shortened V by 0 bases and J by 4 bases, and 5 bases separated the two germline ends. The CDR3 DNA follows: TGTGCCAGCAGCTTGGTCGCTTACAATGAGCAGTTCTTC. This codes for CASSLVAYNEQFF.

This chain connects TRBV7-6 to TRBJ1-3, with 9 positions matching TRBD1. Germline V lookup: CDR1 SGHVS, CDR2 FNYEAQ. The trim removed 4 bases at V and 2 bases at J, leaving 15 bases unmatched. The CDR3 loop spans 19 amino acids. CDR3 bases: TGTGCCAGCAGCTCCCTCACCGACAGGGGGGCTCCTCCTGGAAACACCATATATTTT. Protein product: CASSSLTDRGAPPGNTIYF.

CDR3 amino acids: CASSRNPGAQSYEQYF. The CDR3, as DNA: TGTGCCAGCAGTAGGAACCCGGGGGCCCAGTCCTACGAGCAGTACTTC. The rearrangement links TRBV4-2 to TRBJ2-7; either TRBD1 or TRBD2 may supply D (6 bases each). Per germline, CDR1 LGHNA and CDR2 YNFKEQ. CDR3 size: 16 residues. V was cut by 6 bases and J by 1 base, with 19 bases left in between.

This clone is medium-sized by share. The rearrangement joins TRBV29-1 to TRBJ2-1; D might be TRBD2 (6 bases). This CDR3 is 13 amino acids long. The germline V and J ends were trimmed by 4 bases and 2 bases, with 9 bases remaining between them. The germline gives CDR1 SQVTM, CDR2 ANQGSEA. CDR3 protein: CSVVGGAYNEQFF. The CDR3 DNA is TGCAGCGTTGTAGGAGGGGCCTACAATGAGCAGTTCTTC.

This clone was seen a few times. The J gene is TRBJ1-1, the V gene TRBV11-2, with TRBD1 matching over 8 bases. The CDR3 consists of 14 residues. Unmatched junction bases numbered 7, after V lost 5 bases and J lost 5 bases. CDR1 SGHAT and CDR2 FQNNGV come from the germline V gene. CDR3: CASSPWTGRTEAFF. The DNA for the CDR3 is TGTGCCAGCAGCCCCTGGACAGGGAGGACTGAAGCTTTCTTT.

There are a few counts of this clone. The V and J genes are TRBV5-1 and TRBJ2-3; 8 positions agree with TRBD2. Per germline, CDR1 SGHRS and CDR2 YFSETQ. The length of the CDR3 is 16 residues. V lost 6 bases to trimming and J lost 2 bases; unmatched junction nucleotides: 11. CDR3 amino acids: CASNSGLGTHTDTQYF. The DNA for the CDR3 is TGCGCCAGCAACTCGGGACTAGGGACCCACACAGATACGCAGTATTTT. The full variable domain, its missing parts supplied by reference TRBV5-1 and TRBJ2-3, is KAGVTQTPRYLIKTRGQQVTLSCSPISGHRSVSWYQQTPGQGLQFLFEYFSETQRNKGNFPGRFSGRQFSNSRSEMNVSTLELGDSALYLCASNSGLGTHTDTQYFGPGTRLTVL.

CDR3 nucleotides: TGTGCCAGCAGCTATTTTCAGGGGGCCTATGGCTACACCTTC. Its translation: CASSYFQGAYGYTF. The rearrangement uses TRBV11-2 and TRBJ1-2, with 8 bases that match TRBD1. CDR3 length: 14 residues. The V segment lost 4 bases and the J segment 4 bases; nucleotides outside the gene matches: 5. Germline CDR1 is SGHAT and CDR2 is FQNNGV.

The chain has TRBV7-8 and TRBJ2-7, with D perhaps matching TRBD1 (6 bases). The ends were cut back, 2 bases at V and 3 bases at J, with 14 bases in the middle. The CDR3 sequence is 15 residues long. The germline CDR1 and CDR2 sequences are SGHVS and FQNEAQ. CDR3 protein: CASSLSRDTYYEQYF. The CDR3 DNA reads as TGTGCCAGCAGCTTATCCCGGGACACTTACTACGAGCAGTACTTC.

This clone was recorded a few times. The chain couples TRBV25-1 to TRBJ2-1; TRBD2 aligns across 7 bases. The CDR3 consists of 14 residues. The J segment lost 7 bases and the V segment lost 6 bases, leaving 9 bases of the junction unmatched. Germline values: CDR1 MGHDK, CDR2 SYGVNS. CDR3 coding DNA: TGTGCCAGCAGAGGAGCGGGGTTGAGGAATGAGCAGTTCTTC. Encoded protein: CASRGAGLRNEQFF.

V gene TRBV5-1 combines with J gene TRBJ2-7; D is uncertain. Germline values: CDR1 SGHRS, CDR2 YFSETQ. This CDR3 has 14 residues. V lost 2 bases, J lost 7 bases, and 16 bases lay in between. The CDR3 spells CASSFWQAPREQYF. The CDR3 coding sequence is TGCGCCAGCAGCTTTTGGCAGGCCCCTCGGGAGCAGTACTTC.

This clone is categorized as medium-sized (0.01 to 0.1%). The V call is TRBV6-6, the J call TRBJ2-2, with D perhaps matching TRBD2 (6 bases). This CDR3 spans 15 amino acids. Germline V gene lookup returns CDR1 MNHNY and CDR2 SVGAGI (reference sequence). The V gene lost 5 bases and the J gene lost 0 bases, with 10 bases spanning the gap. As DNA, the CDR3 is TGTGCCAGCAGTGTAGCGGAGACGAACACCGGGGAGCTGTTTTTT. Translating gives CASSVAETNTGELFF.

The chain links TRBV7-9 to TRBJ1-1; D ambiguous. This CDR3 is built from 13 residues. V lost 5 bases to trimming and J lost 4 bases, with 11 bases between them. Germline V gene lookup returns CDR1 SEHNR and CDR2 FQNEAQ (reference sequence). The CDR3 region is CASSPAGITEAFF. CDR3 DNA sequence: TGTGCCAGCAGCCCAGCCGGGATCACTGAAGCTTTCTTT. Filled out from reference TRBV7-9 and TRBJ1-1, the complete variable domain reads DTGVSQNPRHKITKRGQNVTFRCDPISEHNRLYWYRQTLGQGPEFLTYFQNEAQLEKSRLLSDRFSAERPKGSFSTLEIQRTEQGDSAMYLCASSPAGITEAFFGQGTRLTVV.

This clone was observed a few times. V is TRBV4-2 and J is TRBJ1-6; perhaps TRBD1 as D (6 bases). The CDR3 sequence is 16 residues long. V gave up 5 bases and J gave up 0 bases, with 11 bases separating them. Germline V gene data show CDR1 as LGHNA and CDR2 as YNFKEQ. CDR3 loop: CASSGTGSSYNSPLHF. The CDR3 DNA sequence: TGTGCCAGCAGCGGTACAGGGAGCTCCTATAATTCACCCCTCCACTTT.

This clone has only a few counts. The CDR3 DNA is TGCGCCAGCAGCCAAGAATTCAGCGGGGTTTACGAGCAGTACTTC. It translates to CASSQEFSGVYEQYF. This sequence joins TRBV4-1 and TRBJ2-7; 7 bases map to TRBD2. V was pared by 0 bases and J by 4 bases, with 6 bases of the junction left unmatched. This CDR3 is built from 15 residues. Per germline, CDR1 MGHRA and CDR2 YSYEKL.

This sequence joins TRBV7-4 and TRBJ2-2; 13 bases align to TRBD2. Germline CDR1 reads SGHVT; CDR2 reads SQSDAQ. This CDR3 contains 18 residues. J was trimmed by 1 base and V by 6 bases; bases with no gene match: 8. The CDR3 protein is CASRTTGTSGMNTGELFF. For the CDR3, the DNA is TGTGCCAGCAGAACCACCGGGACTAGCGGGATGAACACCGGGGAGCTGTTTTTT.

In this sample, this clone is medium-sized. The genes are TRBV4-1 and TRBJ2-2; D is ambiguous. Germline values: CDR1 MGHRA, CDR2 YSYEKL. This CDR3 has 13 amino acids. Trimming took 3 bases from V and 1 from J, leaving 3 bases between them. The CDR3: CASSHLNTGELFF. The CDR3 nucleotides are TGCGCCAGCAGCCACCTGAACACCGGGGAGCTGTTTTTT.

The gene calls are TRBV15 and TRBJ2-1, with no clear D. The CDR3 sequence is 18 residues long. CDR1 and CDR2 (germline): LNHNV, YYDKDF (reference sequence). V lost 0 bases and J 3 bases, leaving 18 bases between the germline ends. This chain's CDR3 is CATSREGPGYHYYNEQFF. The CDR3, as DNA: TGTGCCACCAGCAGAGAGGGCCCAGGCTACCACTACTACAATGAGCAGTTCTTC.

The J gene is TRBJ1-2, the V gene TRBV5-1; a possible D gene is TRBD1 (6 bases). V lost 0 bases, J lost 1 base, and 16 bases lay in between. This CDR3 comprises 17 residues. Germline CDR1 reads SGHRS; CDR2 reads YFSETQ. The CDR3 DNA sequence: TGCGCCAGCAGCTTGGGAAAACAGGGAAGGGTTAACTATGGCTACACCTTC. It is translated as CASSLGKQGRVNYGYTF.

This clone was recorded a few times. The genes are TRBV4-1 and TRBJ2-7; 9 positions match TRBD2. Germline V gene data show CDR1 as MGHRA and CDR2 as YSYEKL. Trimming took 2 bases from V and 0 from J; bases not matched to a gene: 2. The CDR3 loop spans 15 amino acids. This CDR3 is CASSQLAGASYEQYF. As DNA, the CDR3 is TGCGCCAGCAGCCAATTAGCGGGGGCCTCCTACGAGCAGTACTTC.

This clone is deemed large. This chain joins TRBV6-5 and TRBJ2-3; D remains ambiguous. The V end was cut by 8 bases, the J end by 0 bases, with 9 bases between. The germline CDR1 and CDR2 sequences are MNHEY and SVGAGI. There are 13 residues in the CDR3. In DNA form, the CDR3 reads TGTGCCAGCTTTCGAAGTAGCACAGATACGCAGTATTTT. This sequence encodes CASFRSSTDTQYF.

This clone occurred many times. The chain recombines TRBV6-6 with TRBJ1-6; the D is unclear. Per the germline V gene, CDR1 is MNHNY and CDR2 is SVGAGI (reference sequence). V shed 0 bases and J shed 8 bases, with 5 bases lying between them. The CDR3 is 13 residues long. CDR3 DNA sequence: TGTGCCAGCAGTTACTCGAGGGATTCACCCCTCCACTTT. It yields the protein CASSYSRDSPLHF.

V and J are TRBV10-3 and TRBJ2-5; 7 nucleotides align to TRBD2. CDR1 ENHRY and CDR2 SYGVKD come from the germline V gene. With 4 bases clipped from V and 5 bases from J, the junction kept 7 bases outside the gene matches. The CDR3 consists of 14 residues. The CDR3 coding sequence is TGTGCCATCAGTGGCGCTGGGGAGGGGGAGACCCAGTACTTC. The encoded protein is CAISGAGEGETQYF.

Points on this clone: A single base separates this from a much larger clone, so it may be a read error. The chain carries TRBV2 and TRBJ2-7; D is perhaps TRBD2 (7 bases). Trimming took 4 bases from V and 3 from J, leaving 19 bases between them. Germline V gene lookup returns CDR1 SNHLY and CDR2 FYNNEI. The CDR3 sequence is 16 residues long. The CDR3 bases are TGTGCCAGCAGTGGGGAGACCTGGGGGGGCGGCTACGAGCAGTACTTC. Its protein is CASSGETWGGGYEQYF.